These 2 T cell receptor beta chains share one sample of origin, sequenced in a study of blood T cell repertoires in COVID-19. Using immunoSEQ multiplex PCR, the repertoire was profiled, and TCRdb retains in-frame clones only, with some absent. The sample carries more than 150,000 clones, roughly 76% recorded once. The sequenced sample was peripheral blood. The receptors were gathered from an elderly woman with COVID-19, enrolled during active disease.

This clone was counted between two and nine times. The chain links TRBV6-1 to TRBJ1-5; D is uncertain. The CDR3 runs to 13 residues. Germline loops: CDR1 MNHNS, CDR2 SASEGT. The V end lost 2 bases, the J end lost 1 base, and 3 bases lay between the germline ends. The CDR3 nucleotides are TGTGCCAGCAGTGAACAGAGCAATCAGCCCCAGCATTTT. It encodes CASSEQSNQPQHF.

The V call is TRBV5-1, the J call TRBJ1-1, with D perhaps matching TRBD1 (5 bases). Per germline, CDR1 SGHRS and CDR2 YFSETQ. This CDR3 comprises 15 residues. Trimming took 4 bases from V and 3 from J, leaving 16 bases between them. CDR3 DNA: TGCGCCAGCAGCGCCTGGGGGGGAGAGGACACTGAAGCTTTCTTT. Protein product: CASSAWGGEDTEAFF.